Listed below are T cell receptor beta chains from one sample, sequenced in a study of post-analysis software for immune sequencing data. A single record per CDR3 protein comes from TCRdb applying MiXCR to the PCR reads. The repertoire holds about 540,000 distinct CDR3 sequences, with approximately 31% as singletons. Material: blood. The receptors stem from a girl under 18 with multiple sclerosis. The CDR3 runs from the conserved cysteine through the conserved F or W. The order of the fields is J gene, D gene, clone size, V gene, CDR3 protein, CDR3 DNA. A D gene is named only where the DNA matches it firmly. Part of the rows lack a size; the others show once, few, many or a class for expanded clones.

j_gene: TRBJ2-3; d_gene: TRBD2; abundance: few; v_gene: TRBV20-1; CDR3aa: CSARVPAGGVIVTDTQYF; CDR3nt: TGCAGTGCTAGAGTTCCAGCGGGGGGTGTGATAGTCACAGATACGCAGTATTTT
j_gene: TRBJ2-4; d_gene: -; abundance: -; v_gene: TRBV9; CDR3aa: CASSVADSRNIQYF; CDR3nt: TGTGCCAGCAGCGTAGCGGACTCGCGGAACATTCAGTACTTC
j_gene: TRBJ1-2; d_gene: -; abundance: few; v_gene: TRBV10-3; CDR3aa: CAISESARVRSDYGYTF; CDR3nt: TGTGCCATCAGTGAGTCAGCCAGGGTGAGGAGTGACTATGGCTACACCTTC
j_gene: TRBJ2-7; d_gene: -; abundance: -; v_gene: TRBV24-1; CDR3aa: CATSPPLGAAYYNEQYF; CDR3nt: TGTGCCACAAGTCCCCCCCTCGGAGCGGCTTACTACAATGAGCAGTACTTC
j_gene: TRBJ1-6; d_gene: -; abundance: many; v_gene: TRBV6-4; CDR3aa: CASSEFRGRNSPLHF; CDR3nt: TGTGCCAGCAGTGAGTTCCGGGGTAGGAATTCACCCCTCCACTTT
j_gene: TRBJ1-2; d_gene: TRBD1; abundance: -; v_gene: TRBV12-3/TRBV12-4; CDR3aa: CASSPRDRGRDGYTF; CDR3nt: TGTGCCAGCAGTCCCCGGGACAGGGGCAGAGATGGCTACACCTTC
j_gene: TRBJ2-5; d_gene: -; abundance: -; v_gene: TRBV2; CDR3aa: CASSEAVLLETQYF; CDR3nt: TGTGCCAGCAGTGAAGCTGTCCTCCTGGAGACCCAGTACTTC
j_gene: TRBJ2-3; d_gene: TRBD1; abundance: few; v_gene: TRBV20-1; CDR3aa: CSANGQVGKDTQYF; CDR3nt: TGCAGTGCTAACGGACAGGTGGGCAAGGATACGCAGTATTTT
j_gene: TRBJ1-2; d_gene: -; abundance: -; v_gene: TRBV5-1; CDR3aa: CASSLEVWDARRYGYTF; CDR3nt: TGCGCCAGCAGCTTGGAGGTCTGGGACGCTCGACGCTATGGCTACACCTTC
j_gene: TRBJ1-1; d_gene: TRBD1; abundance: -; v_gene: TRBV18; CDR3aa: CASSPYVGTGVGTEAFF; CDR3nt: TGTGCCAGCTCTCCCTATGTGGGGACAGGGGTCGGCACTGAAGCTTTCTTT
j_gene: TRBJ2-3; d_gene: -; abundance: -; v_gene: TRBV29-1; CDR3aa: CSVELGGGTQYF; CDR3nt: TGCAGCGTTGAACTAGGTGGAGGTACGCAGTATTTT
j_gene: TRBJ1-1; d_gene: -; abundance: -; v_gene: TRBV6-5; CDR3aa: CASSYSEGGITEAFF; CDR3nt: TGTGCCAGCAGTTACTCGGAGGGGGGCATCACTGAAGCTTTCTTT
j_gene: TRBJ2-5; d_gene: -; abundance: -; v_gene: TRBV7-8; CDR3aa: CASSASPRETQYF; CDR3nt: TGTGCCAGCAGCGCCTCCCCGAGAGAGACCCAGTACTTC
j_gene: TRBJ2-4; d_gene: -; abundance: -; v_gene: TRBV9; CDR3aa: CASSVGGRGYGNIQYF; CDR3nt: TGTGCCAGCAGCGTAGGCGGCAGGGGATATGGAAACATTCAGTACTTC
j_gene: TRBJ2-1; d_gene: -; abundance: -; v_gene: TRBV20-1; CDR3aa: CSARSRDTRGSSYNEQFF; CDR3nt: TGCAGTGCTCGATCGAGGGATACTAGAGGAAGCTCCTACAATGAGCAGTTCTTC
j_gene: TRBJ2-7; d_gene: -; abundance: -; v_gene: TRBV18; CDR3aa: CASSPRAGRGNEQYF; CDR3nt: TGTGCCAGCTCACCACGGGCGGGACGAGGCAACGAGCAGTACTTC
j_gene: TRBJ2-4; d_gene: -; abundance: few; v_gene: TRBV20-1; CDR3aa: CSARPTDAKNIQYF; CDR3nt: TGCAGTGCTAGACCGACGGACGCCAAAAACATTCAGTACTTC
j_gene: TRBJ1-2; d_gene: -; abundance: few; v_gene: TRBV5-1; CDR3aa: CASSLEGSNYGYTF; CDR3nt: TGCGCCAGCAGCTTGGAGGGCAGTAACTATGGCTACACCTTC
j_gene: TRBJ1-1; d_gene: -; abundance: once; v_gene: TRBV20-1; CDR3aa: CSAGPGTRDTETFF; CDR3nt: TGCAGTGCCGGTCCCGGGACACGGGACACTGAAACTTTCTTT
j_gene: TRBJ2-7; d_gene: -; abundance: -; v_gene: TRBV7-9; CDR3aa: CASSRGSRRTSSYEQYF; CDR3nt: TGTGCCAGCAGCCGGGGAAGCAGGCGAACAAGCTCCTACGAGCAGTACTTC
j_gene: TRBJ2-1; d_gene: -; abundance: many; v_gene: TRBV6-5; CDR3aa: CASRPGSSYNEQFF; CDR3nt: TGTGCCAGCAGGCCAGGGTCCTCCTACAATGAGCAGTTCTTC
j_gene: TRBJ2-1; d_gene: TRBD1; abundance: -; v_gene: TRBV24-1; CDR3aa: CASRPPQGGSGEQFF; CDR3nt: TGTGCCTCCAGGCCCCCACAGGGGGGAAGTGGGGAGCAGTTCTTC
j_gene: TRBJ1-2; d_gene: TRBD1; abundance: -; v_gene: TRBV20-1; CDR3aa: CSAPGQAGYTF; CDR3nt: TGCAGTGCCCCAGGACAGGCCGGCTACACCTTC
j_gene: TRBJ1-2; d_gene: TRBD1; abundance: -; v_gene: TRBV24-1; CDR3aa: CATSDHGTGAYGYTF; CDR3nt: TGTGCCACCAGTGACCACGGGACAGGGGCCTATGGCTACACCTTC
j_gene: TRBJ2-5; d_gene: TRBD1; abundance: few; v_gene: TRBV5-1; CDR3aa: CASSEGQFQETQYF; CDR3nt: TGCGCCAGCAGCGAGGGACAGTTCCAAGAGACCCAGTACTTC
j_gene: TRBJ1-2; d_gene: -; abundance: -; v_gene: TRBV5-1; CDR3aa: CASSGRDLHGYTF; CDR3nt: TGCGCCAGCAGCGGGAGGGATCTACATGGCTACACCTTC
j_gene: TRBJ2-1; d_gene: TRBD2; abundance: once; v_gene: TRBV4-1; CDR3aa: CASSQVSGGSYNEQFF; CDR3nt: TGCGCCAGCAGCCAGGTTAGCGGGGGTTCCTACAATGAGCAGTTCTTC
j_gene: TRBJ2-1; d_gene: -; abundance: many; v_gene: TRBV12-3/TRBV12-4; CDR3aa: CASSEASRGEQFF; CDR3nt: TGTGCCAGCAGTGAGGCCTCTCGGGGGGAGCAGTTCTTC
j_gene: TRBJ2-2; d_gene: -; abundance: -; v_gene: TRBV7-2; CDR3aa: CARGGGSNTGELFF; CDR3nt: TGTGCCCGTGGGGGTGGATCGAACACCGGGGAGCTGTTTTTT
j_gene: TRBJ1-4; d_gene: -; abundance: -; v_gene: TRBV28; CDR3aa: CASEDRTGTEKLFF; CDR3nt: TGTGCCAGCGAAGACCGAACCGGTACCGAAAAACTGTTTTTT
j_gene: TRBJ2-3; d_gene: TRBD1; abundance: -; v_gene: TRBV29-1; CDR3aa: CSVLGTGSDTQYF; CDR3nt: TGCAGCGTGCTGGGGACAGGGTCAGATACGCAGTATTTT
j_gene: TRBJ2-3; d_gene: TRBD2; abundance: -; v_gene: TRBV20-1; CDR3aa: CSVMLAGNTDTQYF; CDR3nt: TGCAGTGTTATGTTAGCGGGGAACACAGATACGCAGTATTTT
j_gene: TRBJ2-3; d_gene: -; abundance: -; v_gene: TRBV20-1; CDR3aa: CSATRGVADTQYF; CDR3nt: TGCAGTGCTACTAGGGGAGTGGCAGATACGCAGTATTTT
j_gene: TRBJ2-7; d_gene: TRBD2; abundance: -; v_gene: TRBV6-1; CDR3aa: CASSAATSGPYEQYF; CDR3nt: TGTGCCAGCAGTGCCGCGACTAGCGGACCGTACGAGCAGTACTTC
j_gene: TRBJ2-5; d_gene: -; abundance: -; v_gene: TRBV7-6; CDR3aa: CASSITEYQETQYF; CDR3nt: TGTGCCAGCAGCATTACAGAGTACCAAGAGACCCAGTACTTC